This T cell receptor (delta chain) was captured by sequencing in a study of γδ T cells in repeated Plasmodium falciparum infection (dated by TCRdb to the early 2020s). About the study as a whole: The natural-infection arm enrolled Malian children exposed to intense seasonal malaria transmission and compared the Malian children with Australian children matched for age and gender. Four controlled human malaria infections were administered to roughly 5 malaria-naive U.S. adults over around 630 days by bites from P. falciparum NF54-infected Anopheles stephensi mosquitoes. Samples were collected from controlled-infection subjects at baseline, immediately before selected infections, and 21 days after each infection. Malian gammadelta TCR repertoires were analysed cross-sectionally in periods with no transmission and longitudinally across episodes of acute febrile malaria. The study examined how repeated Plasmodium falciparum infection shapes the human gammadelta T cell repertoire, using natural infection in Mali and controlled human malaria infection. Broader findings and caveats from the paper: In Vdelta2-negative gammadelta TCR repertoires, which were largely Vdelta1+, repeated controlled infections appeared to drive waves of new clonotype selection. Generalizability was limited because the Malian cohort came from a small rural village made up predominantly of one ethnic group. Compared with Australian children, Malian children appeared to have Vdelta2-negative gammadelta TCR repertoires that were more clonally expanded, less diverse and less shared. Analysis of inter-individual variability in gammadelta T cell responses was limited by the small size of the controlled-infection cohort. Vgamma9/Vdelta2+ TCR repertoires showed a highly stable polyclonal repertoire over time and infection, with many inter-individual overlapping TCRgamma sequences.

Vgamma9/Vdelta2+ and Vdelta2-negative gammadelta T cell populations were flow-sorted from peripheral blood mononuclear cells for bulk TCR repertoire analysis. The method was multiplex PCR. The reads were generated on an Illumina MiSeq. Both TCR gamma (TRG) and TCR delta (TRD) chains were sequenced from each sorted gammadelta T cell sample. In the paper's pipeline: Clonotype tree plots, accumulated frequency of the top 20 clonotypes, diversity index (DI) and D75 metrics were included in the repertoire analyses. TCRdb called clones anew from the public reads via CATT; matching DNA rows were later pooled. For this entry, the V and J calls and clone size follow TCRdb and not the study's own pipeline. Present in this sample are about 57,000 delta-chain clones, 1.7% of which were seen just once. 15% of the sample goes to the ten largest clones. Regarding this clone: There is no known antigen for this receptor. It is likely a read error: a sequence one base away is far more abundant. This CDR3 is also generated by other DNA sequences in the sample.

The CDR3 runs 23 amino acids, cysteine and phenylalanine included. The only DNA kept is the CDR3, 69 bases in frame from the first base. According to the germline V gene, CDR1 reads TSWWSYY and CDR2 reads QGS. The receptor comes from a pool of human donors (malaria-infected and uninfected, not separated). What was sequenced was gamma-delta T cells from blood. The sequence is built from TRDV1 and TRDJ1; TRDD3 matches 10 bases in the middle. The J gene is not listed in TCRdb, so it was assigned here from a DNA match to germline. The CDR3 here reads CALGATGGFPVWGITLYTDKLIF. The sequence in DNA is TGCGCTCTTGGGGCCACCGGGGGATTTCCGGTCTGGGGGATAACCTTGTACACCGATAAACTCATCTTT.